Listed below are T cell receptor beta chains from one sample, sequenced in a study of blood T cell repertoires in COVID-19. Assay used: immunoSEQ multiplex PCR; TCRdb lists only in-frame clones, some missing. Among approximately 110,000 clones listed, about 75% were seen once. The source material was peripheral blood. Every receptor here comes from an older man with acute or convalescent COVID-19. Each CDR3 is given with its conserved first and last residue. The order of the fields is clone size, D gene, V gene, J gene, CDR3 length, CDR3 DNA, CDR3 protein. A D gene is named only where the DNA matches it firmly. For some rows the clone size is stated as once, few or many, or as a class when expanded; others skip it.

abundance: NA
d_gene: NA
v_gene: TRBV4-2
j_gene: TRBJ2-1
len: 17
CDR3nt: TGTGCCAGCAGCCAAGAATTCGGAGGGGCCCCCTACAATGAGCAGTTCTTC
CDR3aa: CASSQEFGGAPYNEQFF

abundance: NA
d_gene: TRBD2
v_gene: TRBV6-6
j_gene: TRBJ2-7
len: 14
CDR3nt: TGTGCCAGCAGTTATACTAGCGGGGCCTACGAGCAGTACTTC
CDR3aa: CASSYTSGAYEQYF

abundance: NA
d_gene: TRBD1
v_gene: TRBV6-2/TRBV6-3
j_gene: TRBJ2-1
len: 16
CDR3nt: TGTGCCAGCAGTTACTCGATCGAGACAGGGTTGAATGAGCAGTTCTTC
CDR3aa: CASSYSIETGLNEQFF

abundance: NA
d_gene: NA
v_gene: TRBV11-3
j_gene: TRBJ2-1
len: 15
CDR3nt: TGTGCCAGCAGCTTCGGCGGCAGCTCCTACAATGAGCAGTTCTTC
CDR3aa: CASSFGGSSYNEQFF

abundance: NA
d_gene: TRBD2
v_gene: TRBV11-3
j_gene: TRBJ2-7
len: 14
CDR3nt: TGTGCCAGCAGCCCTAATAGCGGGGGCTACGAGCAGTACTTC
CDR3aa: CASSPNSGGYEQYF

abundance: NA
d_gene: TRBD1
v_gene: TRBV18
j_gene: TRBJ2-6
len: 18
CDR3nt: TGTGCCAGCTCACCCCGACAGGGGCTGTCCTCTGGGGCCAACGTCCTGACTTTC
CDR3aa: CASSPRQGLSSGANVLTF

abundance: NA
d_gene: TRBD2
v_gene: TRBV11-1
j_gene: TRBJ2-7
len: 16
CDR3nt: TGTGCCAGCAGCAGTCATGTGGGACTAGCGGGAGTCGAGCAGTACTTC
CDR3aa: CASSSHVGLAGVEQYF

abundance: few
d_gene: NA
v_gene: TRBV19
j_gene: TRBJ2-7
len: 13
CDR3nt: TGTGCCAGTAGTAAGACTTTCACCTACGAGCAGTACTTC
CDR3aa: CASSKTFTYEQYF

abundance: NA
d_gene: TRBD1
v_gene: TRBV28
j_gene: TRBJ1-5
len: 14
CDR3nt: TGTGCCAGCAGCCAGGGGGGCGGTAATCAGCCCCAGCATTTT
CDR3aa: CASSQGGGNQPQHF

abundance: NA
d_gene: TRBD1
v_gene: TRBV23-1
j_gene: TRBJ1-5
len: 16
CDR3nt: TGCGCCAGCAGTCATCAAAGGACAGGGGAATGTCAGCCCCAGCATTTT
CDR3aa: CASSHQRTGECQPQHF

abundance: NA
d_gene: NA
v_gene: TRBV9
j_gene: TRBJ2-3
len: 16
CDR3nt: TGTGCCAGCAGCGTAGACTACGTGCGGAACACAGATACGCAGTATTTT
CDR3aa: CASSVDYVRNTDTQYF

abundance: NA
d_gene: TRBD2
v_gene: TRBV23-1
j_gene: TRBJ2-1
len: 18
CDR3nt: TGCGCCAGCAGTCAATCGAGGGAGCGGGAGGGTCCTTACAATGAGCAGTTCTTC
CDR3aa: CASSQSREREGPYNEQFF

abundance: once
d_gene: NA
v_gene: TRBV2
j_gene: TRBJ2-1
len: 13
CDR3nt: TGTGCCACACAGGGTGCCCCTCACAATGAGCAGTTCTTC
CDR3aa: CATQGAPHNEQFF

abundance: NA
d_gene: NA
v_gene: TRBV3-1/TRBV3-2
j_gene: TRBJ1-5
len: 15
CDR3nt: TGTGCCAGCAGCCCCTTCCAGGTACCCCCAGGGGCCCAGCATTTT
CDR3aa: CASSPFQVPPGAQHF

abundance: NA
d_gene: TRBD2
v_gene: TRBV2
j_gene: TRBJ2-3
len: 15
CDR3nt: TGTGCCAGCAGTGGTAGGGAGGGCCTTACAGATACGCAGTATTTT
CDR3aa: CASSGREGLTDTQYF

abundance: few
d_gene: TRBD2
v_gene: TRBV2
j_gene: TRBJ2-5
len: 15
CDR3nt: TGTGCCAGCAGTGAAGCGGGAGGGCCGTCCGAGACCCAGTACTTC
CDR3aa: CASSEAGGPSETQYF

abundance: large
d_gene: NA
v_gene: TRBV28
j_gene: TRBJ2-6
len: 15
CDR3nt: TGTGCCAGCAAGCCCCCGGGGTCTGGGGCCAACGTCCTGACTTTC
CDR3aa: CASKPPGSGANVLTF

abundance: NA
d_gene: TRBD2
v_gene: TRBV7-2
j_gene: TRBJ2-1
len: 18
CDR3nt: TGTGCCAGCAGCCCAGGGACTAGCGCTCGGGTGGGGCTCAATGAGCAGTTCTTC
CDR3aa: CASSPGTSARVGLNEQFF

abundance: once
d_gene: TRBD2
v_gene: TRBV19
j_gene: TRBJ2-1
len: 18
CDR3nt: TGTGCCAGTAGTAGGGGCGCACGGGGGACTAGCGGGAGCAATGAGCAGTTCTTC
CDR3aa: CASSRGARGTSGSNEQFF

abundance: NA
d_gene: TRBD1
v_gene: TRBV19
j_gene: TRBJ2-5
len: 13
CDR3nt: TGTGCCAGTAGAGACAGGGGGCAGGAGACCCAGTACTTC
CDR3aa: CASRDRGQETQYF

abundance: NA
d_gene: TRBD1
v_gene: TRBV6-1
j_gene: TRBJ2-1
len: 14
CDR3nt: TGTGCCAGCAGTGAATTGGGACAGGGGAGTGAGCAGTTCTTC
CDR3aa: CASSELGQGSEQFF

abundance: NA
d_gene: TRBD2
v_gene: TRBV7-2
j_gene: TRBJ2-2
len: 18
CDR3nt: TGTGCCAGCAGCTTAGGCTCTTACGGGAGGGCGAACACCGGGGAGCTGTTTTTT
CDR3aa: CASSLGSYGRANTGELFF

abundance: few
d_gene: NA
v_gene: TRBV7-2
j_gene: TRBJ2-7
len: 13
CDR3nt: TGTGCCAGCAGCTACAAAAGCTCCTACGAGCAGTACTTC
CDR3aa: CASSYKSSYEQYF

abundance: NA
d_gene: NA
v_gene: TRBV6-2/TRBV6-3
j_gene: TRBJ1-4
len: 12
CDR3nt: TGTGCCAGCAGTTGGAGCGGGCAAAAACTGTTTTTT
CDR3aa: CASSWSGQKLFF

abundance: few
d_gene: TRBD2
v_gene: TRBV5-8
j_gene: TRBJ2-5
len: 17
CDR3nt: TGTGCCAGCAGCCCGGGACTAGCGGGGAAGTACCAAGAGACCCAGTACTTC
CDR3aa: CASSPGLAGKYQETQYF

abundance: NA
d_gene: TRBD1
v_gene: TRBV6-5
j_gene: TRBJ2-1
len: 14
CDR3nt: TGTGCCAGCTCTCGACAGGGGGCAATTCATGAGCAGTTCTTC
CDR3aa: CASSRQGAIHEQFF

abundance: NA
d_gene: NA
v_gene: TRBV29-1
j_gene: TRBJ2-3
len: 15
CDR3nt: TGCAGCGTTGGTGGACTCACCTTCGGCACAGATACGCAGTATTTT
CDR3aa: CSVGGLTFGTDTQYF

abundance: NA
d_gene: NA
v_gene: TRBV29-1
j_gene: TRBJ1-1
len: 13
CDR3nt: TGCAGCGTCGGTGACCTGACTAACACTGAAGCTTTCTTT
CDR3aa: CSVGDLTNTEAFF

abundance: NA
d_gene: NA
v_gene: TRBV5-4
j_gene: TRBJ2-5
len: 14
CDR3nt: TGTGCCAGCAGCTTGAAGACAGGCCAAGAGACCCAGTACTTC
CDR3aa: CASSLKTGQETQYF

abundance: NA
d_gene: TRBD1
v_gene: TRBV28
j_gene: TRBJ2-4
len: 14
CDR3nt: TGTGCCAGCAGCACTCCGGGACAGATAAACATTCAGTACTTC
CDR3aa: CASSTPGQINIQYF

abundance: NA
d_gene: NA
v_gene: TRBV29-1
j_gene: TRBJ1-1
len: 12
CDR3nt: TGCAGCGTTGGTGGTAGCTACACTGAAGCTTTCTTT
CDR3aa: CSVGGSYTEAFF

abundance: few
d_gene: NA
v_gene: TRBV2
j_gene: TRBJ1-2
len: 12
CDR3nt: TGTGCCAGCAGTGCGGGGAACTATGGCTACACCTTC
CDR3aa: CASSAGNYGYTF

abundance: NA
d_gene: NA
v_gene: TRBV30
j_gene: TRBJ1-1
len: 13
CDR3nt: TGTGCCTGGAGTGGAAGAGTTGACACTGAAGCTTTCTTT
CDR3aa: CAWSGRVDTEAFF

abundance: NA
d_gene: TRBD1
v_gene: TRBV7-2
j_gene: TRBJ2-7
len: 15
CDR3nt: TGTGCCAGCAGCCATTCACAGGGGAGTTTTTACGAGCAGTACTTC
CDR3aa: CASSHSQGSFYEQYF

abundance: few
d_gene: TRBD2
v_gene: TRBV6-2/TRBV6-3
j_gene: TRBJ2-7
len: 17
CDR3nt: TGTGCCAGCAGTTACCGCGGGAGGAAGAGTATAGTCTACGAGCAGTACTTC
CDR3aa: CASSYRGRKSIVYEQYF

abundance: few
d_gene: TRBD2
v_gene: TRBV29-1
j_gene: TRBJ2-1
len: 14
CDR3nt: TGCAGCGTTGCTACGGGAGGGAACTACAATGAGCAGTTCTTC
CDR3aa: CSVATGGNYNEQFF

abundance: NA
d_gene: NA
v_gene: TRBV5-4
j_gene: TRBJ2-2
len: 12
CDR3nt: TGTGCCAGCAGCTTTGGCGGGGGGGAGCTGTTTTTT
CDR3aa: CASSFGGGELFF

abundance: NA
d_gene: NA
v_gene: TRBV6-2/TRBV6-3
j_gene: TRBJ1-2
len: 12
CDR3nt: TGTGCCAGCAGTTGGGCAGGCTATGGCTACACCTTC
CDR3aa: CASSWAGYGYTF

abundance: many
d_gene: NA
v_gene: TRBV19
j_gene: TRBJ1-1
len: 15
CDR3nt: TGTGCCAGTAGTATAGGGGGCACCTTGAACACTGAAGCTTTCTTT
CDR3aa: CASSIGGTLNTEAFF

abundance: few
d_gene: TRBD1
v_gene: TRBV20-1
j_gene: TRBJ1-2
len: 14
CDR3nt: TGCAGTGCTAGTCAGGGACAGGGGAACTATGGCTACACCTTC
CDR3aa: CSASQGQGNYGYTF

abundance: NA
d_gene: NA
v_gene: TRBV19
j_gene: TRBJ1-1
len: 14
CDR3nt: TGTGCCAGTAGAGAGGGACATGAACACACTGAAGCTTTCTTT
CDR3aa: CASREGHEHTEAFF

abundance: NA
d_gene: NA
v_gene: TRBV6-5
j_gene: TRBJ1-3
len: 15
CDR3nt: TGTGCCAGCAAGGGAGGGGGGACCTCTGGAAACACCATATATTTT
CDR3aa: CASKGGGTSGNTIYF

abundance: NA
d_gene: TRBD1
v_gene: TRBV7-9
j_gene: TRBJ2-5
len: 17
CDR3nt: TGTGCCAGCAGCGGCCCCAGAGGGGGCAGGGGGCAAGAGACCCAGTACTTC
CDR3aa: CASSGPRGGRGQETQYF

abundance: NA
d_gene: TRBD2
v_gene: TRBV9
j_gene: TRBJ2-1
len: 15
CDR3nt: TGTGCCAGCAGCGCCACTAGCGGGTACTACAATGAGCAGTTCTTC
CDR3aa: CASSATSGYYNEQFF

abundance: NA
d_gene: TRBD1
v_gene: TRBV15
j_gene: TRBJ1-2
len: 14
CDR3nt: TGTGCCACCAGCAGAGGGAACAGGGGCTATGGCTACACCTTC
CDR3aa: CATSRGNRGYGYTF

abundance: NA
d_gene: NA
v_gene: TRBV24-1
j_gene: TRBJ2-5
len: 15
CDR3nt: TGTGCCGTCAGTGGGGGCTTTGGCGCGGGGGAGACCCAGTACTTC
CDR3aa: CAVSGGFGAGETQYF